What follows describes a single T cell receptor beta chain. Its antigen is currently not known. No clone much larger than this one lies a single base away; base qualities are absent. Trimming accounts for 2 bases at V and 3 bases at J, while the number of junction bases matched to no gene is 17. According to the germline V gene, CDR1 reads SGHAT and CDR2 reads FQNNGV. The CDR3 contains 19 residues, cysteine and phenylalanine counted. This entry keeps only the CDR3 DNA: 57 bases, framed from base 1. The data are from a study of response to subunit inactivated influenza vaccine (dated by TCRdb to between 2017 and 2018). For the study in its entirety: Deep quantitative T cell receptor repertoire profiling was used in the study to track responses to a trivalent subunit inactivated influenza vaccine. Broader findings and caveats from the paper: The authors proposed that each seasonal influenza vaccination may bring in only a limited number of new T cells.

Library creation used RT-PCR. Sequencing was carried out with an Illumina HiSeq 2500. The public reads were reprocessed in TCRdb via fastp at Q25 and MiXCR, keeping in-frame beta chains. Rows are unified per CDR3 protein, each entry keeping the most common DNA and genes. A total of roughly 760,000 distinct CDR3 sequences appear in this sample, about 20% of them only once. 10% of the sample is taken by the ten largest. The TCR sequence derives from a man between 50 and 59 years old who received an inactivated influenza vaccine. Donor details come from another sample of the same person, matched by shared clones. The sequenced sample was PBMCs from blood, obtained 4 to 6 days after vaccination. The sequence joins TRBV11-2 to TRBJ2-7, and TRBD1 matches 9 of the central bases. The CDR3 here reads CASSLNLPGQGGLNYEQYF. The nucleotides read TGTGCCAGCAGCTTAAACCTCCCGGGACAGGGTGGGTTGAACTACGAGCAGTACTTC.